The 29 T cell receptor beta chains given below trace back to one sample, sequenced in a study of spatial heterogeneity in lung cancer (dated by TCRdb to about 2019). The library was built by means of 5' RACE. The data were produced on a NextSeq 500. TCRdb reworked the public reads: Q25 trimming with fastp, MiXCR clone assembly, productive beta chains retained. Rows are combined by CDR3 protein, so each entry shows the most common genes and DNA. Across this sample there are 20,000 or so distinct CDR3 sequences, with about 9.1% seen only once. The top ten constitute 35% to 40% of the sample. Interpreted using the paper, the time point label stands for: blood at routine non-recurrence follow-up after resection. The specimen was PBMCs, collected at follow-up. These receptors were taken from a female donor with early-stage non-small cell lung cancer.

This clonotype came up a few times. The chain recombines TRBV6-5 with TRBJ2-5; 11 positions match TRBD2. Germline loops: CDR1 MNHEY, CDR2 SVGAGI. V lost 6 bases to trimming and J lost 6 bases; unmatched junction nucleotides: 9. The CDR3 spans 15 residues. Here the CDR3 reads CASSPTSGSRQTQYF. CDR3 sequence (DNA): TGTGCCAGCAGCCCCACTAGCGGGAGCCGACAGACCCAGTACTTC.

This chain links TRBV30 with TRBJ2-5; 8 nucleotides agree with TRBD2. The germline gives CDR1 GTSNPN, CDR2 SVGIG (reference sequence). This CDR3 has 15 residues. V shed 3 bases, J shed 1 base, and the junction held 7 bases outside the gene matches. The CDR3 sequence: CAWSRGGTAQETQYF. The CDR3 nucleotides are TGTGCCTGGAGCCGGGGGGGCACAGCCCAAGAGACCCAGTACTTC.

This clonotype was seen many times. The chain has TRBV5-1 and TRBJ2-7, with D maybe TRBD1 (6 bases). CDR1 is SGHRS, CDR2 YFSETQ, per germline. Trimming pared 0 bases from V and 4 bases from J, leaving 8 bases between. There are 13 residues in the CDR3. CDR3 protein: CASSLDRDYEQYF. The DNA for the CDR3 is TGCGCCAGCAGCTTGGACAGGGATTACGAGCAGTACTTC.

The chain links TRBV28 to TRBJ2-2, with 14 positions matching TRBD2. The CDR3 contains 19 residues. Per the germline V gene, CDR1 is MDHEN and CDR2 is SYDVKM. Trimming at V came to 4 bases and at J to 7 bases, leaving 14 bases not matched to a gene. The CDR3 DNA is TGTGCCAGCAGTTCATCTGGACTAGCGGGAGGAGAGGTTGTCGGGGAGCTGTTTTTT. It translates to CASSSSGLAGGEVVGELFF.

As regards this clonotype: One base away lies a much larger clone, so this may be a sequencing read error. V and J are TRBV12-3 or TRBV12-4 and TRBJ1-2, with unresolved D. The CDR3 contains 14 residues. The V gene lost 3 bases and the J gene lost 6 bases, with 14 bases spanning the gap. The CDR3 spells CASSFEDWAHGYTF. The DNA of the CDR3 is TGTGCCAGCAGTTTCGAGGACTGGGCCCATGGCTACACCTTC.

This clonotype was detected ten times or more. A read error may produce the germline difference seen at one junction end. The chain employs TRBV12-3 or TRBV12-4 and TRBJ1-1, with 12 bases that match TRBD1. CDR3 length: 15 amino acids. The CDR3 is CATRGRGQGATEAFF. The DNA for the CDR3 is TGTGCCACCCGGGGTAGGGGACAGGGGGCCACTGAAGCCTTCTTT.

This clonotype was recorded many times. The chain carries TRBV7-9 and TRBJ2-1, with TRBD1 matching over 8 bases. This CDR3 region has 14 residues. Germline CDR1 is SEHNR and CDR2 is FQNEAQ (reference sequence). The trim removed 5 bases at V and 12 bases at J, leaving 12 bases unmatched. CDR3: CASSPYGQGRVQFF. In DNA form, the CDR3 reads TGTGCCAGCAGCCCGTACGGACAGGGCAGGGTGCAGTTCTTC.

In this sample, this clonotype turned up many times. V gene TRBV28 combines with J gene TRBJ2-2; D is ambiguous. Trimming stripped 8 bases from V and 6 bases from J, with 10 bases between. Germline V lookup: CDR1 MDHEN, CDR2 SYDVKM. The CDR3 spans 12 residues. CDR3 in DNA: TGTGCCAGCCGAATCGGCGCCGGGGAGCTGTTTTTT. Translation: CASRIGAGELFF.

This clonotype was counted many times. This chain links TRBV6-6 with TRBJ2-7, with 13 bases fitting TRBD2. Germline values: CDR1 MNHNY, CDR2 SVGAGI (reference sequence). The CDR3 loop spans 15 amino acids. The V segment lost 5 bases and the J segment 4 bases; nucleotides outside the gene matches: 5. CDR3: CASSTGTSGTYEQYF. In DNA, the CDR3 is TGTGCCAGCAGTACCGGGACTAGCGGGACTTACGAGCAGTACTTC.

This clonotype was observed at least ten times. The chain is built from TRBV29-1 and TRBJ2-3; 10 positions agree with TRBD1. The CDR3 totals 12 residues. With V trimmed by 6 bases and J by 9 bases, 6 bases remained unmatched. Germline loops: CDR1 SQVTM, CDR2 ANQGSEA. CDR3 nucleotides: TGCAGCGTAGAGCCGGGACAGGGGACGCAGTATTTT. Translating gives CSVEPGQGTQYF.

This clonotype came up many times. The chain joins TRBV11-3 to TRBJ1-6; TRBD1 agrees at 7 bases. V was clipped by 2 bases and J by 6 bases; unmatched bases: 4. Germline CDR1 and CDR2: SGHNT and YENEEA. The CDR3 is made up of 15 amino acids. The CDR3 DNA sequence: TGTGCCAGCAGCTTAAGAGGGGGCACTAATTCACCCCTCCACTTT. Translation: CASSLRGGTNSPLHF.

This clonotype was observed at least ten times. V gene TRBV20-1 combines with J gene TRBJ2-7; the D is unclear. V was shortened by 1 base and J by 2 bases, with 9 bases between the two germline ends. CDR3 length: 13 residues. Germline-derived CDR1 and CDR2 are DFQATT and SNEGSKA (reference sequence). The CDR3 DNA reads TGCAGTGCTAGAGGCGCCGTGACCTACGAGCAGTACTTC. Its translation: CSARGAVTYEQYF.

Note on this clonotype: One base away lies a much larger clone, so this may be a sequencing read error. This chain connects TRBV10-2 to TRBJ2-1, with D perhaps being TRBD1 or TRBD2 (5 bases each). Germline V gene data show CDR1 as WSHSY and CDR2 as SAAADI. Trimming left V 7 bases short and J 9 bases short, with 10 bases between. The CDR3 is made up of 11 amino acids. CDR3 loop: CASKRGTEQFF. CDR3 DNA sequence: TGCGCCAGCAAGAGAGGGACTGAGCAGTTCTTC.

This clonotype appeared a single time. A much larger clone lies one base from this, so it may be a read error. The chain combines TRBV25-1 with TRBJ1-1; D may be TRBD1 (5 bases). The germline V gene has CDR1 MGHDK and CDR2 SYGVNS. The CDR3 is 14 residues long. The CDR3 is CASSDPDRGTEALF. In DNA, the CDR3 is TGTGCCAGCAGTGATCCAGACAGAGGGACTGAAGCTCTCTTT.

In regard to this clonotype: One base away lies a much larger clone, so this may be a sequencing read error. The CDR3 reads CSPIPGGKETQYF. The DNA of the CDR3 is TGCAGTCCCATTCCTGGGGGTAAAGAGACCCAGTACTTC. The chain links TRBV20-1 to TRBJ2-5; D may match TRBD1 or TRBD2 (5 bases each). The CDR3 is 13 residues long. Trimming took off 8 bases at V and 3 bases at J, with 16 bases between the two ends. Germline assignment: CDR1 DFQATT and CDR2 SNEGSKA (reference sequence).

Many counts were recorded for this clonotype. The chain employs TRBV2 and TRBJ2-5; D possibly uses TRBD1 or TRBD2 (6 bases each). This CDR3 has 15 amino acids. Germline V gives CDR1 SNHLY, CDR2 FYNNEI. The V end lost 4 bases, the J end lost 4 bases, and 16 bases lay between the germline ends. In DNA, the CDR3 is TGTGCCAGCAGTGCCCGTGACGGAGGGGGAGAGACCCAGTACTTC. This translates into CASSARDGGGETQYF.

In this sample, this clonotype turned up many times. This chain links TRBV18 with TRBJ2-2; 14 bases line up with TRBD2. V trimming: 3 bases; J trimming: 4 bases; junction bases outside the gene matches: 4. Germline-derived CDR1 and CDR2 are KGHSH and LQKENI. The CDR3 runs 17 residues. This CDR3 reads CASSPGLAGVSTGELFF. CDR3 bases: TGTGCCAGCTCACCGGGACTAGCGGGGGTTTCCACCGGGGAGCTGTTTTTT.

Within the sample, this clonotype is medium-sized. The chain uses TRBV18 and TRBJ1-2; D not certain. From germline, CDR1 is KGHSH and CDR2 LQKENI. This CDR3 region has 15 residues. The V and J ends lost 3 bases and 1 base respectively, with 12 bases between them. The CDR3 is CASSPTRTGNYGYTF. Here the CDR3 DNA reads TGTGCCAGCTCACCGACACGGACGGGTAACTATGGCTACACCTTC. Using reference TRBV18 and TRBJ1-2 for the parts outside the CDR3, the full variable domain is NAGVMQNPRHLVRRRGQEARLRCSPMKGHSHVYWYRQLPEEGLKFMVYLQKENIIDESGMPKERFSAEFPKEGPSILRIQQVVRGDSAAYFCASSPTRTGNYGYTFGSGTRLTVV.

This clonotype was found many times. The rearrangement joins TRBV6-1 to TRBJ2-1; D is unclear. V lost 2 bases and J 7 bases, leaving 15 bases between the germline ends. CDR1 is MNHNS and CDR2 is SASEGT in the germline V gene. The CDR3 runs 15 residues. CDR3 protein: CASSELARLGNEQFF. CDR3 coding DNA: TGTGCCAGCAGTGAACTGGCGCGCCTGGGGAATGAGCAGTTCTTC.

There are many counts of this clonotype. DNA for the CDR3: TGTGCCAGCAGCTTAGGCCAGGAAGATACGCAGTATTTT. Residues: CASSLGQEDTQYF. This sequence joins TRBV7-3 and TRBJ2-3, with D unclear. The CDR3 extends over 13 amino acids. Per the germline V gene, CDR1 is SGHTA and CDR2 is FQGTGA. V was cut by 2 bases and J by 5 bases, with 8 bases left in between. The complete variable domain, with remaining parts taken from reference TRBV7-3 and TRBJ2-3, reads GAGVSQTPSNKVTEKGKYVELRCDPISGHTALYWYRQSLGQGPEFLIYFQGTGAADDSGLPNDRFFAVRPEGSVSTLKIQRTERGDSAVYLCASSLGQEDTQYFGPGTRLTVL.

The table lists this clonotype with many counts. The rearrangement joins TRBV4-3 to TRBJ1-6; D call uncertain. Trimming removed 1 base at V and 11 bases at J, with 9 bases between. Per germline, CDR1 LGHNA and CDR2 YSLEER. This CDR3 comprises 13 residues. CDR3 nucleotide sequence: TGCGCCAGCAGCCAAGTCGGCCCAGCACCCCTCCACTTT. As protein: CASSQVGPAPLHF.

With regard to this clonotype: This may be a read error, as it is one base from a much larger clone. In this CDR3 the conserved last residue, phenylalanine or tryptophan, is missing, so a read error is likely. This chain joins TRBV29-1 and TRBJ2-5, with unresolved D. The CDR3 is 12 residues long. Deletions cut 2 bases from V and 1 base from J, with 5 bases between. Germline V CDR1 and CDR2: SQVTM, ANQGSEA. The CDR3 DNA reads TGCAGCGTTGAACATCTCCAAGAGACCCAGTACTCC. Protein sequence: CSVEHLQETQYS.

This clonotype was found a few times. CDR3 residues: CASSFASYEQYF. The CDR3 DNA follows: TGTGCCAGCAGCTTTGCTTCCTACGAGCAGTACTTC. This chain joins TRBV7-9 and TRBJ2-7; D ambiguous. This CDR3 contains 12 residues. From germline, CDR1 is SEHNR and CDR2 FQNEAQ (reference sequence). The V gene lost 3 bases and the J gene lost 1 base, with 4 bases spanning the gap. Looking up the rest from reference TRBV7-9 and TRBJ2-7 gives the full variable domain: DTGVSQNPRHKITKRGQNVTFRCDPISEHNRLYWYRQTLGQGPEFLTYFQNEAQLEKSRLLSDRFSAERPKGSFSTLEIQRTEQGDSAMYLCASSFASYEQYFGPGTRLTVT.

This clonotype was found many times. The gene calls are TRBV7-6 and TRBJ2-5, with no clear D. Germline-derived CDR1 and CDR2 are SGHVS and FNYEAQ. Trimming pared 5 bases from V and 7 bases from J, leaving 14 bases between. This CDR3 has 13 amino acids. For the CDR3, the DNA is TGTGCCAGCAGCACCCAGCTTATCCGGACCCAGTACTTC. Its translation is CASSTQLIRTQYF. Variable domain in full (rest from reference TRBV7-6 and TRBJ2-5): GAGVSQSPRYKVTKRGQDVALRCDPISGHVSLYWYRQALGQGPEFLTYFNYEAQQDKSGLPNDRFSAERPEGSISTLTIQRTEQRDSAMYRCASSTQLIRTQYFGPGTRLLVL.

Regarding this clonotype: A read error may explain this, as a much larger clone is one base away. The V and J genes are TRBV6-1 and TRBJ1-6; possibly TRBD1 for D (5 bases). The CDR3 covers 16 residues. CDR1 is MNHNS and CDR2 is SASEGT in the germline V gene. DNA for the CDR3: TGTGCCAGCAGTGAAGCCCTGGGGCAGTTTAATTCACCCCTCCTCTTT. Encoded protein: CASSEALGQFNSPLLF.

This clonotype was recorded many times. The V call is TRBV19, the J call TRBJ2-4, with D hard to call. The CDR3 is 16 residues long. V was shortened by 4 bases and J by 0 bases, with 13 bases between the two germline ends. Per the germline V gene, CDR1 is LNHDA and CDR2 is SQIVND (reference sequence). In DNA, the CDR3 is TGTGCCAGTAGTACCCAGCCAGCATTAGCCAAAAACATTCAGTACTTC. Protein sequence: CASSTQPALAKNIQYF.

In its sample, this clonotype was seen many times. The chain combines TRBV29-1 with TRBJ2-1, with D perhaps TRBD1 or TRBD2 (6 bases each). Trimming removed 1 base from V and 9 bases from J, with 28 bases in between. This CDR3 has 18 amino acids. Germline loops: CDR1 SQVTM, CDR2 ANQGSEA. DNA of the CDR3: TGCAGCGTTGAAGTGGTGACGGAGGGGGTTATTCTAAATGGTGAGCAGTTCTTC. Protein product: CSVEVVTEGVILNGEQFF.

This clonotype was recorded at least ten times. The chain carries TRBV7-9 and TRBJ1-6; weak D call: TRBD1 (6 bases). The V gene lost 5 bases and the J gene lost 10 bases, with 15 bases spanning the gap. This CDR3 spans 14 amino acids. Germline-derived CDR1 and CDR2 are SEHNR and FQNEAQ (reference sequence). The CDR3 here is CASSPRRGESPLHF. The CDR3 nucleotides read TGTGCCAGCAGCCCCCGAAGGGGGGAATCACCCCTCCACTTT.

This clonotype was recorded at least ten times. The chain is built from TRBV19 and TRBJ2-7; 7 nucleotides match TRBD1. CDR1 is LNHDA, CDR2 SQIVND, per germline (reference sequence). J was trimmed by 3 bases and V by 10 bases; bases with no gene match: 3. This CDR3 is built from 11 residues. CDR3 nucleotide sequence: TGTGCCACTAGACAGGGCTACGAGCAGTACTTC. It is translated as CATRQGYEQYF. The full variable domain, its missing parts supplied by reference TRBV19 and TRBJ2-7, is DGGITQSPKYLFRKEGQNVTLSCEQNLNHDAMYWYRQDPGQGLRLIYYSQIVNDFQKGDIAEGYSVSREKKESFPLTVTSAQKNPTAFYLCATRQGYEQYFGPGTRLTVT.